This T cell receptor beta chain was captured in a study of high-grade serous ovarian cancer treatment subgroups. With regard to this clone: Its specificity is unknown.

The study's findings and limits: Spatial context was lost because tumors were sequenced in bulk.

This CDR3 has 16 amino acids. Trimming took 8 bases from V and 4 from J; bases not matched to a gene: 9. Germline values: CDR1 SEHNR, CDR2 FQNEAQ (reference sequence). Tumor tissue was taken before any definitive surgery or chemotherapy was given. Measured with immunoSEQ multiplex PCR; TCRdb has only the in-frame clones, and not every one. The sample consists of 10,000 to 15,000 clones, just over 85% of them appearing once. This sequence was found in a human donor with high-grade serous ovarian cancer. The sample was tumor tissue. The chain couples TRBV7-9 to TRBJ2-2, with 11 bases matching TRBD2. The CDR3 is CASRLLAGGRTGELFF. The CDR3 DNA follows: TGTGCCAGCCGCCTTCTAGCGGGGGGACGCACCGGGGAGCTGTTTTTT.